Listed below are T cell receptor beta chains from one sample, sequenced in a study of memory CD4+ T cells and cytomegalovirus serostatus. Repertoires were generated with immunoSEQ multiplex PCR, while TCRdb's copy carries only in-frame clones and drops some. The sample has 80,000 or so clones, around 82% seen once. Input material: memory CD4+ T cells from blood. Receptor source: an adult in good health and CMV-seropositive. CDR3s include the opening cysteine and the closing phenylalanine or tryptophan. The order of the fields is V gene, J gene, D gene, clone size, CDR3 protein, CDR3 DNA. D genes are given only for firm matches. Size values are once, few and many counts, or a class for expanded clones, and some rows have none.

TRBV11-3,TRBJ1-5,.,.,CASSLEGGQPQHF,TGTGCCAGCAGCTTAGAAGGGGGTCAGCCCCAGCATTTT
TRBV14,TRBJ1-2,.,.,CASSQGGRSYGYTF,TGTGCCAGCAGCCAAGGGGGCCGAAGCTATGGCTACACCTTC
TRBV28,TRBJ1-4,.,.,CASSLLAGSAEKLFF,TGTGCCAGCAGTTTATTGGCGGGGTCTGCTGAAAAACTGTTTTTT
TRBV7-7,TRBJ2-3,.,.,CASSLSAQDTQYF,TGTGCCAGCAGCCTTAGCGCCCAAGATACGCAGTATTTT
TRBV19,TRBJ1-2,TRBD1,.,CASSISGQGYGYTF,TGTGCCAGTAGTATATCGGGACAGGGTTATGGCTACACCTTC
TRBV11-2,TRBJ1-5,TRBD1,.,CASSLDRGTKPQHF,TGTGCCAGCAGCTTAGACAGGGGGACTAAGCCCCAGCATTTT
TRBV10-3,TRBJ2-3,TRBD2,.,CAISAIAGVVGDTQYF,TGTGCCATCAGTGCTATAGCGGGAGTGGTCGGAGATACGCAGTATTTT
TRBV28,TRBJ2-7,TRBD1,.,CASSRDRAYGQYF,TGTGCCAGCAGTCGAGACAGGGCCTACGGGCAGTACTTC
TRBV5-4,TRBJ1-2,.,once,CASSNRKIEGYTF,TGTGCCAGCAGCAACCGAAAGATAGAGGGCTACACCTTC
TRBV6-5,TRBJ1-5,TRBD1,.,CASSYKAGGGGQPQHF,TGTGCCAGCAGTTACAAGGCAGGGGGCGGAGGTCAGCCCCAGCATTTT
TRBV6-5,TRBJ2-1,TRBD2,.,CASSYEFRGGFYEQFF,TGTGCCAGCAGTTACGAGTTTCGGGGGGGCTTCTATGAGCAGTTCTTC
TRBV4-1,TRBJ1-6,TRBD1,.,CASSHIDRDREYSPLHF,TGCGCCAGCAGCCATATCGATCGGGACAGGGAATATTCACCCCTCCACTTT
TRBV7-9,TRBJ2-1,.,.,CASSSSSGPSSYNEQFF,TGTGCCAGCAGCTCCTCCAGCGGGCCTAGCTCCTACAATGAGCAGTTCTTC
TRBV18,TRBJ1-1,.,.,CASQGNRNTEAFF,TGTGCCAGCCAAGGCAATAGGAACACTGAAGCTTTCTTT
TRBV2,TRBJ2-7,.,.,CASSPPGPYEQYF,TGTGCCAGCAGTCCACCTGGCCCCTACGAGCAGTACTTC
TRBV19,TRBJ2-2,.,once,CASSQTYTGELFF,TGTGCCAGTAGCCAAACATACACCGGGGAGCTGTTTTTT
TRBV10-3,TRBJ2-1,TRBD2,.,CASKGSGPTDEQFF,TGTGCCAGTAAGGGTAGCGGGCCGACGGATGAGCAGTTCTTC
TRBV2,TRBJ1-3,.,once,CASSSGYGRSSNTIYF,TGTGCCAGCAGCTCCGGGTACGGTCGGTCGTCGAACACCATATATTTT
TRBV18,TRBJ2-3,.,.,CASSSRGDTQYF,TGTGCCAGCTCATCCAGGGGAGATACGCAGTATTTT
TRBV10-3,TRBJ2-7,.,.,CAISEDARYEQYF,TGTGCCATCAGTGAGGACGCCCGGTACGAGCAGTACTTC
TRBV28,TRBJ1-5,.,.,CASSTGINQPQHF,TGTGCCAGCAGTACAGGGATCAATCAGCCCCAGCATTTT
TRBV30,TRBJ1-1,.,.,CAWGRMNTEAFF,TGTGCCTGGGGTAGGATGAACACTGAAGCTTTCTTT
TRBV30,TRBJ2-5,.,.,CAWSGRSGETQYF,TGTGCCTGGAGTGGACGGTCCGGGGAGACCCAGTACTTC
TRBV30,TRBJ1-6,.,.,CAWVPGSYNSPLHF,TGTGCCTGGGTCCCGGGCTCCTATAATTCACCCCTCCACTTT
TRBV19,TRBJ2-5,.,.,CASNPGVPGETQYF,TGTGCCAGTAACCCCGGGGTCCCGGGGGAGACCCAGTACTTC
TRBV7-2,TRBJ1-2,.,medium-sized,CASSLLGGNYGYTF,TGTGCCAGCAGCTTATTGGGAGGGAACTATGGCTACACCTTC
TRBV11-3,TRBJ1-2,.,few,CASSLAGPYGYTF,TGTGCCAGCAGCTTGGCAGGGCCCTATGGCTACACCTTC
TRBV7-2,TRBJ2-5,TRBD2,.,CASSHATSGAGETQYF,TGTGCCAGCAGCCATGCGACTAGCGGTGCCGGGGAGACCCAGTACTTC
TRBV7-2,TRBJ1-2,TRBD1,.,CASTLGQGGRGYTF,TGTGCCAGCACCCTGGGACAGGGCGGTAGAGGCTACACCTTC
TRBV18,TRBJ2-7,.,.,CASSGTSYEQYF,TGTGCCAGCTCCGGGACATCGTACGAGCAGTACTTC
TRBV5-1,TRBJ1-2,TRBD1,.,CASSSLQGPGGYTF,TGCGCCAGCAGCTCCTTACAGGGGCCCGGTGGCTACACCTTC
TRBV6-1,TRBJ2-7,TRBD1,.,CASGTAYEQYF,TGTGCCAGCGGGACAGCCTACGAGCAGTACTTC
TRBV30,TRBJ2-7,.,.,CAWSWQGGQEQYF,TGTGCCTGGAGTTGGCAGGGGGGGCAGGAGCAGTACTTC
TRBV6-5,TRBJ1-2,TRBD1,few,CASSRQGKTGGYTF,TGTGCCAGCAGTCGACAGGGAAAGACTGGAGGCTACACCTTC
TRBV28,TRBJ1-1,.,.,CASSPPLRNTEAFF,TGTGCCAGCAGTCCCCCCCTCAGAAACACTGAAGCTTTCTTT
TRBV30,TRBJ1-5,.,few,CAWSVGVRQPQHF,TGTGCCTGGAGTGTAGGGGTCCGTCAGCCCCAGCATTTT
TRBV19,TRBJ1-6,.,.,CASSIDTEHSPLHF,TGTGCCAGTAGTATTGATACGGAGCATTCACCCCTCCACTTT
TRBV6-1,TRBJ1-5,.,.,CASSERSRPQHF,TGTGCCAGCAGTGAACGGTCGAGGCCCCAGCATTTT
TRBV19,TRBJ2-5,TRBD2,many,CASSQSGTSGSGTQYF,TGTGCCAGTAGTCAATCCGGGACTAGCGGTTCCGGGACCCAGTACTTC
TRBV10-2,TRBJ1-2,.,.,CASSAPGGDKRGYGYTF,TGCGCCAGCAGTGCTCCGGGCGGCGACAAAAGGGGTTATGGCTACACCTTC
TRBV2,TRBJ1-2,TRBD1,.,CARSLWTGLYGYTF,TGTGCCAGGTCACTTTGGACAGGCCTTTATGGCTACACCTTC
TRBV14,TRBJ2-1,.,.,CASSLLTGFNEQFF,TGTGCCAGCAGCCTGCTTACGGGGTTTAATGAGCAGTTCTTC
TRBV19,TRBJ1-4,.,.,CASSPQTGEGEKLFF,TGTGCCAGTAGTCCCCAGACGGGGGAGGGTGAAAAACTGTTTTTT
TRBV30,TRBJ1-6,.,.,CAWSSGQGTDSPLHF,TGTGCCTGGAGTTCGGGGCAGGGGACCGATTCACCCCTCCACTTT
TRBV5-1,TRBJ1-2,.,.,CASSVSGGNYGYTF,TGCGCCAGCAGCGTATCGGGCGGTAACTATGGCTACACCTTC